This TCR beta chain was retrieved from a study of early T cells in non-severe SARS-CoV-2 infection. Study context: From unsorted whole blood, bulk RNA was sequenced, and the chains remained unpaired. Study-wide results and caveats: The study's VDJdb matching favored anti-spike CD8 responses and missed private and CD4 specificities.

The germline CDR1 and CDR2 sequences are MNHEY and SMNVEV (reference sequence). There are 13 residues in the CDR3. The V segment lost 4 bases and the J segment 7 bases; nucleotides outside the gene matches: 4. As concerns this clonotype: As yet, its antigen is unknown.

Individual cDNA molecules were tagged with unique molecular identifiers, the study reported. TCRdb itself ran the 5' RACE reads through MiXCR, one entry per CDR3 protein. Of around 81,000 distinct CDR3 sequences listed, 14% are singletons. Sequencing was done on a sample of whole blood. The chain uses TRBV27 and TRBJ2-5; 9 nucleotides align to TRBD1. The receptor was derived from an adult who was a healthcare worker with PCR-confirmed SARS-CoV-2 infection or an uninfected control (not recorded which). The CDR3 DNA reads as TGTGCCAGCAGTTCGACAGGGGGTGGGACCCAGTACTTC. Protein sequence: CASSSTGGGTQYF.